The next 26 T cell receptor beta chains were all read from a single sample in a study of immune heterogeneity within non-small cell lung tumors. The authors used about 600 ng of bulk tumor genomic DNA per sample as template. Biopsies that were spaced far apart were taken, several per primary tumor, during surgery. Untreated, newly diagnosed non-small cell lung cancer patients underwent curative surgery. A first 10-cycle multiplex round used 32 V-gene and 13 J-gene primers on TCR beta CDR3. MiXCR, run by TCRdb on the multiplex PCR reads, gives a single entry per CDR3 protein. The sample includes some 12,000 distinct CDR3 sequences, around 27% of them seen just once. Sequenced material: lung tumor tissue. These receptors all come from a man aged 45 to 65 with non-small cell lung cancer.

Worth noting for this clonotype: With a much larger clone just one base away, this may be a read error. This chain links TRBV28 with TRBJ1-5, with a possible D match to TRBD1 (6 bases). The V gene lost 10 bases and the J gene lost 10 bases, with 20 bases spanning the gap. The germline gives CDR1 MDHEN, CDR2 SYDVKM. This CDR3 contains 13 residues. The CDR3 nucleotides are TGTGCCATCCGGCCCGGGACACCTCGCCCCCAGCATTTT. Translation: CAIRPGTPRPQHF.

This clonotype is categorized as large (0.1 to 1%). The V call is TRBV10-3, the J call TRBJ1-3; tentatively, D is TRBD1 (5 bases). Germline V gene lookup returns CDR1 ENHRY and CDR2 SYGVKD. CDR3 size: 15 residues. Between the trimmed V and J ends, which lost 8 bases and 0 bases, there was a span of 14 bases. The CDR3 DNA reads TGTGCCATCGGGGGAGTGGGGAGCTCTGGAAACACCATATATTTT. Translation: CAIGGVGSSGNTIYF.

The sample holds a few counts of this clonotype. The rearrangement links TRBV7-9 to TRBJ2-7; 7 nucleotides match TRBD1. Germline V CDR1 and CDR2: SEHNR, FQNEAQ (reference sequence). The CDR3 has 12 residues. With V trimmed by 5 bases and J by 3 bases, 1 base remained unmatched. CDR3 residues: CASSPGGYEQYF. The CDR3 coding sequence is TGTGCCAGCAGCCCAGGGGGCTACGAGCAGTACTTC.

This clonotype was found many times. The chain couples TRBV20-1 to TRBJ2-1; D is perhaps TRBD2 (6 bases). Trimming cost V 3 bases and J 5 bases, with 17 bases left between them. Germline V gene lookup returns CDR1 DFQATT and CDR2 SNEGSKA (reference sequence). This CDR3 contains 15 residues. CDR3 residues: CSASSVRDWDNEQFF. The CDR3 bases are TGCAGTGCTAGTAGTGTGCGGGATTGGGACAATGAGCAGTTCTTC.

This clonotype is medium-sized. The chain links TRBV12-3 or TRBV12-4 to TRBJ1-6, with 8 bases that match TRBD1. The CDR3 extends over 15 amino acids. V shed 5 bases, J shed 7 bases, and the junction held 7 bases outside the gene matches. CDR3 sequence reads: CASSMGRGHNSPLHF. DNA of the CDR3: TGTGCCAGCAGTATGGGCAGGGGGCACAATTCACCCCTCCACTTT.

The chain couples TRBV6-1 to TRBJ1-1; maybe TRBD1 (5 bases). V lost 7 bases and J lost 4, with 13 bases in between. This CDR3 spans 13 amino acids. Germline V gene data show CDR1 as MNHNS and CDR2 as SASEGT. The CDR3 loop reads CASILTGATEAFF. DNA of the CDR3: TGTGCCAGCATCCTAACAGGTGCCACTGAAGCTTTCTTT.

In its sample, this clonotype is medium-sized (0.01 to 0.1%). The chain combines TRBV9 with TRBJ2-3; the match to TRBD2 covers 15 bases. This CDR3 has 17 amino acids. Unmatched junction bases numbered 3, after V lost 3 bases and J lost 1 base. Looked up from germline, CDR1 is SGDLS and CDR2 is YYNGEE. The CDR3 protein is CASSERTSGGGTDTQYF. The CDR3 DNA follows: TGTGCCAGCAGCGAGAGGACTAGCGGGGGGGGCACAGATACGCAGTATTTT.

This clonotype was seen at least ten times. This rearrangement joins TRBV18 to TRBJ1-6; TRBD1 is a possible D gene (6 bases). In germline, CDR1 is KGHSH, CDR2 LQKENI. The CDR3 has 14 residues. V gave up 5 bases and J gave up 7 bases, with 12 bases separating them. The CDR3 spells CASSTRQANSPLHF. DNA for the CDR3: TGTGCCAGCTCAACAAGACAGGCGAATTCACCCCTCCACTTT. The full variable domain, with the rest looked up from reference TRBV18 and TRBJ1-6, is NAGVMQNPRHLVRRRGQEARLRCSPMKGHSHVYWYRQLPEEGLKFMVYLQKENIIDESGMPKERFSAEFPKEGPSILRIQQVVRGDSAAYFCASSTRQANSPLHFGNGTRLTVT.

The rearrangement links TRBV7-2 to TRBJ1-1; 8 nucleotides agree with TRBD1. From germline, CDR1 is SGHTA and CDR2 FQGNSA. The J segment lost 7 bases and the V segment lost 2 bases, leaving 6 bases of the junction unmatched. CDR3 length: 14 amino acids. The CDR3 DNA follows: TGTGCCAGCAGCTTATCGAAGGACAGGGATGAAGCTTTCTTT. Translating it yields CASSLSKDRDEAFF.

This clonotype was found a few times. A junction end diverges from the germline sequence, so it may reflect a read error. The chain carries TRBV6-1 and TRBJ2-7, with D perhaps being TRBD1 or TRBD2 (5 bases each). CDR1 is MNHNS and CDR2 is SASEGT in the germline V gene. The CDR3 covers 11 residues. The CDR3 region is CASRTRDEQHF. Written as DNA, the CDR3 is TGTGCCAGCCGGACTCGGGACGAGCAGCACTTC.

The chain combines TRBV9 with TRBJ2-1; D uncertain. V dropped 4 bases and J dropped 12 bases, with 17 bases sitting between them. CDR1 and CDR2 from the germline V gene are SGDLS and YYNGEE. The CDR3 has 13 residues. This CDR3 reads CASSNDLSVGQFF. The DNA of the CDR3 is TGTGCCAGCAGCAACGACCTGAGCGTAGGGCAGTTCTTC.

This clonotype was counted ten times or more. The chain recombines TRBV15 with TRBJ2-1; TRBD1 agrees at 9 bases. V lost 5 bases and J lost 4; bases outside the gene matches: 12. CDR3 length: 17 residues. Germline V gene lookup returns CDR1 LNHNV and CDR2 YYDKDF (reference sequence). This CDR3 reads CATSSRSRQGVYNEQFF. The CDR3 DNA sequence: TGTGCCACCAGCTCAAGAAGTAGACAGGGGGTATACAATGAGCAGTTCTTC.

This clonotype is deemed medium-sized. V is TRBV28 and J is TRBJ1-3, with D perhaps TRBD1 (6 bases). Germline lookup yields CDR1 MDHEN and CDR2 SYDVKM. The CDR3 totals 15 residues. Trimming pared 5 bases from V and 7 bases from J, leaving 18 bases between. Here the CDR3 reads CASSPNTGLVNTIYF. For the CDR3, the DNA is TGTGCCAGCAGTCCCAATACAGGGCTCGTGAACACCATATATTTT.

This clonotype has more than one count but fewer than ten. This chain links TRBV3-1 with TRBJ2-1; 8 bases line up with TRBD1. Germline V gene data show CDR1 as LGHDT and CDR2 as YNNKEL (reference sequence). V was clipped by 7 bases and J by 5 bases; unmatched bases: 4. The CDR3 loop spans 13 amino acids. DNA for the CDR3: TGTGCCAGCAACCAGGGGGCCCACAATGAGCAGTTCTTC. Translated, it gives CASNQGAHNEQFF.

There are many counts of this clonotype. The rearrangement links TRBV7-2 to TRBJ2-3; no clear D gene. Germline assignment: CDR1 SGHTA and CDR2 FQGNSA. The CDR3 has 13 residues. Trimming cost V 6 bases and J 6 bases, with 13 bases left between them. The CDR3 DNA reads as TGTGCCAGCAGTTCTCAAATCCCGGATACGCAGTATTTT. Its translation: CASSSQIPDTQYF.

This clonotype was counted at least ten times. The genes are TRBV6-1 and TRBJ1-2, with a tentative D call TRBD1 (5 bases). CDR3 length: 15 residues. Germline loops: CDR1 MNHNS, CDR2 SASEGT. The V and J ends lost 0 bases and 8 bases respectively, with 16 bases between them. The CDR3 DNA sequence: TGTGCCAGCAGTGAAGCGGCGGGGCAGGGTGAGGGCTACACCTTC. This codes for CASSEAAGQGEGYTF.

As concerns this clonotype: Being one base from a much bigger clone, this may be a read error. V gene TRBV6-1 combines with J gene TRBJ1-5; D is unresolved. Germline V gives CDR1 MNHNS, CDR2 SASEGT. CDR3 length: 13 residues. In nucleotides, the CDR3 is TGTGCCAGCAGCCGCGAACCAAATCAGCACCAGCATTTT. This translates into CASSREPNQHQHF.

Many counts were recorded for this clonotype. The chain joins TRBV15 to TRBJ1-1; D remains ambiguous. Germline assignment: CDR1 LNHNV and CDR2 YYDKDF (reference sequence). V lost 3 bases, J lost 2 bases, and 10 bases lay in between. This CDR3 comprises 14 residues. CDR3 amino acids: CATSRGGFNTEAFF. The CDR3 DNA reads TGTGCCACCAGCAGGGGAGGGTTTAACACTGAAGCTTTCTTT.

This clonotype is judged medium-sized. The chain couples TRBV6-1 to TRBJ1-1; the D is unclear. Between the trimmed V and J ends, which lost 5 bases and 2 bases, there was a span of 6 bases. This CDR3 is 12 amino acids long. CDR1 is MNHNS, CDR2 SASEGT, per germline. The CDR3 nucleotides read TGTGCCAGCAGTAGAGATAACACTGAAGCTTTCTTT. Translation: CASSRDNTEAFF.

This clonotype is judged medium-sized. Germline is not matched at one junction end, which may reflect a read error. The J gene is TRBJ1-2, the V gene TRBV4-1, with TRBD1 matching 7 bases. The CDR3 totals 12 residues. The V gene's germline CDR1 is MGHRA and CDR2 YSYEKL. CDR3 sequence reads: CASSQESRGVFF. The CDR3 DNA is TGCGCCAGCAGCCAAGAATCCAGGGGGGTGTTCTTC.

A remark on this clonotype: Given a much more abundant clone one base away, this may be a read error. The J gene is TRBJ2-7, the V gene TRBV20-1; TRBD1 aligns across 10 bases. Germline CDR1 and CDR2: DFQATT and SNEGSKA (reference sequence). V shed 1 base and J 4 bases; nucleotides not matched to a gene: 7. CDR3 length equals 15 residues. This CDR3 reads CSARGDRGAPYEQYF. As DNA, the CDR3 is TGCAGTGCTAGAGGGGACAGGGGAGCCCCTTACGAGCAGTACTTC.

In its sample, this clonotype was seen a few times. The V gene is TRBV28, the J gene TRBJ1-2; possibly TRBD1 for D (5 bases). CDR3 length: 15 amino acids. V gave up 5 bases and J gave up 1 base, with 14 bases separating them. Germline CDR1 reads MDHEN; CDR2 reads SYDVKM. The CDR3 here is CASSTPRQGNYGYTF. Written as DNA, the CDR3 is TGTGCCAGCAGTACCCCCCGGCAGGGTAACTATGGCTACACCTTC.

This clonotype counts as medium-sized (0.01 to 0.1%). The chain uses TRBV19 and TRBJ2-7; 10 bases align to TRBD2. V lost 3 bases and J lost 3; bases outside the gene matches: 5. Germline lookup yields CDR1 LNHDA and CDR2 SQIVND (reference sequence). The CDR3 totals 15 residues. The CDR3 coding sequence is TGTGCCAGTAGTATTGGCGGACTAGCGGTCTACGAGCAGTACTTC. Translation gives CASSIGGLAVYEQYF. Using reference TRBV19 and TRBJ2-7 for the parts outside the CDR3, the full variable domain is DGGITQSPKYLFRKEGQNVTLSCEQNLNHDAMYWYRQDPGQGLRLIYYSQIVNDFQKGDIAEGYSVSREKKESFPLTVTSAQKNPTAFYLCASSIGGLAVYEQYFGPGTRLTVT.

This clonotype is judged medium-sized (0.01 to 0.1%). CDR3: CATSDRTGIEQYF. The CDR3 DNA sequence: TGTGCCACCAGTGACCGGACAGGGATCGAGCAGTACTTC. The chain couples TRBV24-1 to TRBJ2-7; 8 bases align to TRBD1. V lost 4 bases, J lost 6 bases, and 4 bases stayed unmatched. CDR3 length: 13 amino acids. CDR1 and CDR2 from the germline V gene are KGHDR and SFDVKD.

The chain is built from TRBV30 and TRBJ1-5; 8 nucleotides match TRBD1. J was trimmed by 3 bases and V by 6 bases; bases with no gene match: 4. The CDR3 has 13 amino acids. The germline CDR1 and CDR2 sequences are GTSNPN and SVGIG (reference sequence). CDR3 DNA sequence: TGTGCCTGCCAGACAGGGGCCAATCAGCCCCAGCATTTT. Residues: CACQTGANQPQHF.

In its sample, this clonotype ranks as medium-sized. This chain connects TRBV6-1 to TRBJ2-1; D is possibly TRBD2 (6 bases). Germline-derived CDR1 and CDR2 are MNHNS and SASEGT. The ends were cut back, 2 bases at V and 15 bases at J, with 11 bases in the middle. The CDR3 runs to 11 residues. The CDR3 region has the DNA TGTGCCAGCAGTGAATGGGGGGATGTGTTCTTC. It yields the protein CASSEWGDVFF.